Listed below are T cell receptor beta chains from one sample, sequenced in a study of blood T cell repertoires in COVID-19. TCRdb's table, derived via immunoSEQ multiplex PCR, lists solely in-frame clones and lacks some. There are a few hundred thousand clones in the sample; around 83% occur only once, and less than 8% lies in the top ten. The sample comprised peripheral blood. These receptors were taken from a woman aged 45 to 65 with acute or convalescent COVID-19. CDR3s include the opening cysteine and the closing phenylalanine or tryptophan. For some rows the clone size is stated as once, few or many, or as a class when expanded; others skip it.

v_call: TRBV5-6; j_call: TRBJ1-2; clone_size: -; cdr3_aa: CASSFDGGLSNYGYTF
v_call: TRBV6-1; j_call: TRBJ2-2; clone_size: once; cdr3_aa: CASSDGRVSGELFF
v_call: TRBV4-2; j_call: TRBJ2-1; clone_size: once; cdr3_aa: CASSQEPQRAYNEQFF
v_call: TRBV18; j_call: TRBJ1-4; clone_size: -; cdr3_aa: CASSPMAGAATNEKLFF
v_call: TRBV4-1; j_call: TRBJ1-2; clone_size: -; cdr3_aa: CASSQDLDRAGGYTF
v_call: TRBV28; j_call: TRBJ2-2; clone_size: -; cdr3_aa: CASKRVGTNTGELFF
v_call: TRBV28; j_call: TRBJ2-1; clone_size: -; cdr3_aa: CASSPRGWQGEQFF
v_call: TRBV19; j_call: TRBJ1-5; clone_size: few; cdr3_aa: CASSVAGNQPQHF
v_call: TRBV4-1; j_call: TRBJ2-7; clone_size: -; cdr3_aa: CASSQALSDEQYF
v_call: TRBV4-3; j_call: TRBJ1-4; clone_size: -; cdr3_aa: CASSQGGHQGWEKLFF
v_call: TRBV10-1; j_call: TRBJ2-1; clone_size: -; cdr3_aa: CASELRRLATYNEQFF
v_call: TRBV6-2/TRBV6-3; j_call: TRBJ2-3; clone_size: -; cdr3_aa: CASSPYTKGVDTQYF
v_call: TRBV5-1; j_call: TRBJ1-5; clone_size: -; cdr3_aa: CASSKGTGTNQPQHF
v_call: TRBV30; j_call: TRBJ1-5; clone_size: -; cdr3_aa: CAWDKGQGAQPQHF
v_call: TRBV6-5; j_call: TRBJ1-5; clone_size: -; cdr3_aa: CASRFSGSNQPQHF
v_call: TRBV3-1/TRBV3-2; j_call: TRBJ1-2; clone_size: few; cdr3_aa: CASSQTAVHGYTF
v_call: TRBV11-2; j_call: TRBJ2-1; clone_size: -; cdr3_aa: CASSIEGVGNEQFF
v_call: TRBV2; j_call: TRBJ1-4; clone_size: -; cdr3_aa: CASNSLGGTNEKLFF
v_call: TRBV6-5; j_call: TRBJ2-7; clone_size: -; cdr3_aa: CASSPSRDSPYEQYF
v_call: TRBV19; j_call: TRBJ2-1; clone_size: -; cdr3_aa: CASRIDRGRGLGNEQFF
v_call: TRBV10-2; j_call: TRBJ2-7; clone_size: -; cdr3_aa: CASSATREWDEQYF
v_call: TRBV25-1; j_call: TRBJ2-6; clone_size: -; cdr3_aa: CASSVGGPGANVLTF
v_call: TRBV11-2; j_call: TRBJ1-5; clone_size: -; cdr3_aa: CASSPFQGAVQPQHF
v_call: TRBV5-5; j_call: TRBJ1-5; clone_size: few; cdr3_aa: CASSIANSNQPQHF
v_call: TRBV2; j_call: TRBJ2-1; clone_size: -; cdr3_aa: CASSQASGRLGGNEQFF
v_call: TRBV6-2/TRBV6-3; j_call: TRBJ2-1; clone_size: -; cdr3_aa: CASSWIGDNEQFF
v_call: TRBV2; j_call: TRBJ1-5; clone_size: -; cdr3_aa: CASALETGGLKQPQHF
v_call: TRBV28; j_call: TRBJ2-5; clone_size: -; cdr3_aa: CASSSLGLVGQETQYF
v_call: TRBV7-7; j_call: TRBJ2-2; clone_size: -; cdr3_aa: CASSLSPSATGELFF
v_call: TRBV25-1; j_call: TRBJ1-1; clone_size: -; cdr3_aa: CASSPTANTEAFF
v_call: TRBV27; j_call: TRBJ1-1; clone_size: once; cdr3_aa: CASSPGQGDAEAFF
v_call: TRBV6-1; j_call: TRBJ2-3; clone_size: -; cdr3_aa: CASSERQGFSTDTQYF
v_call: TRBV4-3; j_call: TRBJ1-2; clone_size: -; cdr3_aa: CASSPTGGGYTF
v_call: TRBV7-7; j_call: TRBJ2-2; clone_size: -; cdr3_aa: CASSLERDTGELFF
v_call: TRBV4-1; j_call: TRBJ1-3; clone_size: -; cdr3_aa: CASSQGIPGGNTIYF
v_call: TRBV25-1; j_call: TRBJ1-5; clone_size: -; cdr3_aa: CASSEDRASQPQHF
v_call: TRBV7-2; j_call: TRBJ1-1; clone_size: -; cdr3_aa: CASSYRANTEAFF
v_call: TRBV18; j_call: TRBJ1-1; clone_size: -; cdr3_aa: CASSLDRGDTEAFF
v_call: TRBV6-5; j_call: TRBJ1-4; clone_size: -; cdr3_aa: CASGGGAPGEKLFF
v_call: TRBV27; j_call: TRBJ2-6; clone_size: -; cdr3_aa: CASSTGGLISGANVLTF
v_call: TRBV2; j_call: TRBJ2-3; clone_size: -; cdr3_aa: CASSEKTSTDTQYF
v_call: TRBV14; j_call: TRBJ1-1; clone_size: -; cdr3_aa: CASSFGTGGTEAFF
v_call: TRBV11-3; j_call: TRBJ1-2; clone_size: -; cdr3_aa: CASSFPRDSIYGYTF
v_call: TRBV28; j_call: TRBJ1-3; clone_size: many; cdr3_aa: CASSLSPWRPTIYF